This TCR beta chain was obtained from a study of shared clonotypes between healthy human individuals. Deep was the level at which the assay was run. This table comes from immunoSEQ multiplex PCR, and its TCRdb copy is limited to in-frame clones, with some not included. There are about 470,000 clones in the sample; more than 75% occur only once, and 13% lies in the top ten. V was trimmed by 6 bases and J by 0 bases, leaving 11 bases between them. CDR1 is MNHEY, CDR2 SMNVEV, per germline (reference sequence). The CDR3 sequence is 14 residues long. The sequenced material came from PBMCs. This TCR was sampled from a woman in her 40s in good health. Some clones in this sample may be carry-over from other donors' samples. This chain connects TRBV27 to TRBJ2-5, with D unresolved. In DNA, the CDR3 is TGTGCCAGCAGCTCTGGACGGTACCAAGAGACCCAGTACTTC. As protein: CASSSGRYQETQYF.